This T cell receptor beta chain was identified during a study of cytomegalovirus exposure and HLA in healthy donors. On this clone: Its antigen is undetermined.

Those who donated were healthy bone marrow donors. The PCR employed 60 Vbeta primers together with 13 Jbeta primers. Method: immunoSEQ multiplex PCR; TCRdb's copy keeps in-frame clones and lacks some. The sample carries 100,000 to 150,000 clones, approximately 80% recorded once. Germline V lookup: CDR1 SEHNR, CDR2 FQNEAQ (reference sequence). The CDR3 has 14 amino acids. V was trimmed by 7 bases and J by 1 base, leaving 11 bases between them. Study results and limitations: There were some V segments, including TRBV6-2 and TRBV6-3, excluded as indistinguishable. Looking again later, the authors saw that most CMV-associated TCR beta chains seemed HLA-restricted.

The chain carries TRBV7-9 and TRBJ1-3; D gene unclear. The source of this sequence is a boy younger than 10 in good health and CMV-seronegative. Sequencing input: PBMCs. The CDR3 DNA reads as TGTGCCAGCATCCCGGGAGGGTCTGGAAACACCATATATTTT. Protein product: CASIPGGSGNTIYF.